Listed below are T cell receptor beta chains from one sample, sequenced in a study of human T cells and chemical hapten exposure. TCRdb independently ran MiXCR on the 5' RACE reads; one entry per CDR3 protein. The top ten hold approximately 1.3% of the sample, which has more than 140,000 distinct CDR3 sequences, around 4.1% seen once. The receptors derive from a female donor in good health. Both conserved end residues are part of each CDR3. The D gene is left open where the match is weak. Part of the rows lack a size; the others show once, few, many or a class for expanded clones.

CDR3 DNA | CDR3 protein | D gene | V gene | clone size | J gene
TGCAGCGTTGAAGACAGGGGCGAAACCCCCTATGGCTACACCTTC | CSVEDRGETPYGYTF | - | TRBV29-1 | - | TRBJ1-2
TGTGCCATCAGGAGACAGATGAACACTGAAGCTTTCTTT | CAIRRQMNTEAFF | - | TRBV10-3 | - | TRBJ1-1
TGTGCCAGCAGTGATTATGGCTACACCTTC | CASSDYGYTF | - | TRBV2 | many | TRBJ1-2
TGTGCCAGCAGCTTGGGGGCGGGAGTAAGCACAGATACGCAGTATTTT | CASSLGAGVSTDTQYF | TRBD2 | TRBV5-4 | many | TRBJ2-3
TGTGCCAGCAGTGATACGATGGGGCTCTACCGCGAAGAGACCCAGTACTTC | CASSDTMGLYREETQYF | - | TRBV2 | many | TRBJ2-5
TGTGCCAGCAGTGAACCGGGATCTGGGGCCAACGTCCTGACTTTC | CASSEPGSGANVLTF | - | TRBV25-1 | many | TRBJ2-6
TGCGCCAGCAGCCCACTGGAGGGGGTCCGGGAGCAGTTCTTC | CASSPLEGVREQFF | - | TRBV5-1 | many | TRBJ2-1
TGTGCCAGCGGACTAGGGCCAGGGGCGGGAGCCGGGGAGCTGTTTTTT | CASGLGPGAGAGELFF | - | TRBV12-3/TRBV12-4 | few | TRBJ2-2
TGTGCCAGCAGCCCTATCGGGGTTCAGGAGGGTTGGGAGCAGTTCTTC | CASSPIGVQEGWEQFF | - | TRBV28 | few | TRBJ2-1
TGCAGCGTTGAATTGCAGATCTCCTACAATGAGCAGTTCTTC | CSVELQISYNEQFF | - | TRBV29-1 | many | TRBJ2-1
TGTGCCAGCAGTACCGGGACAGGGGACGAGCAGTACTTC | CASSTGTGDEQYF | TRBD1 | TRBV6-2/TRBV6-3 | many | TRBJ2-7
TGTGCCAGCAGCCGAACGCAGGGGGGAACCAAAAACATTCAGTACTTC | CASSRTQGGTKNIQYF | - | TRBV7-9 | many | TRBJ2-4
TGCGCCAGCAGCCCGCCGGCTACTGCCGCAGATACGCAGTATTTT | CASSPPATAADTQYF | - | TRBV5-1 | - | TRBJ2-3
TGTGCCAGCAGTCAGACTAGCGGCATCAGCACAGATACGCAGTATTTT | CASSQTSGISTDTQYF | TRBD2 | TRBV12-3/TRBV12-4 | many | TRBJ2-3
TGTGCCAGCAGATTATCAGCGCGAAGCGAAAAACTGTTTTTT | CASRLSARSEKLFF | - | TRBV7-2 | many | TRBJ1-4
TGTGCCAGCAGCTTAATATGGACCGGACGGAAAAGCTCCTACGAGCAGTACTTC | CASSLIWTGRKSSYEQYF | - | TRBV7-8 | many | TRBJ2-7
TGTGCCAGCAGTTTCCGGGACAGAGCACCCCCCCTCCACTTT | CASSFRDRAPPLHF | TRBD1 | TRBV27 | many | TRBJ1-6
TGTGCCAGCAGCCCCGGAGCCGGGGGGGCCGTCCAAGAGACCCAGTACTTC | CASSPGAGGAVQETQYF | TRBD2 | TRBV4-2 | many | TRBJ2-5
TGTGCCAGCAGCTATTTGAGCGGGGGACCGCAAGAGACCCAGTACTTC | CASSYLSGGPQETQYF | TRBD2 | TRBV7-2 | many | TRBJ2-5
TGCAGTGCTAGAGTTAAAGGACGGATGAACACCGGGGAGCTGTTTTTT | CSARVKGRMNTGELFF | - | TRBV20-1 | few | TRBJ2-2
TGTGCCAGCAGCTTACGACTAGCGGCTAGCACAGATACGCAGTATTTT | CASSLRLAASTDTQYF | TRBD2 | TRBV7-9 | few | TRBJ2-3
TGTGCCAGCAGCGTCAGTAGTGTGTTGGCCGAACCCTCCGAGATGAACACTGAAGCTTTCTTT | CASSVSSVLAEPSEMNTEAFF | - | TRBV9 | many | TRBJ1-1
TGTGCCAGCAGTAGAGACAGGGCCTCTGGAAACACCATATATTTT | CASSRDRASGNTIYF | TRBD1 | TRBV12-3/TRBV12-4 | many | TRBJ1-3
TGTGCCAGCAGTCTCCGGACAGGGAGGGGGGGCGAGCAGTACTTC | CASSLRTGRGGEQYF | - | TRBV6-1 | many | TRBJ2-7
TGTGCCAGCAGTCTACGGGACAGGGGGTCTGGAGAGAACACTGAAGCTTTCTTT | CASSLRDRGSGENTEAFF | TRBD1 | TRBV2 | many | TRBJ1-1
TGCAGTGCTCCCCGGACAGGGATAAACATTCAGTACTTC | CSAPRTGINIQYF | TRBD1 | TRBV20-1 | many | TRBJ2-4
TGTGCTAGCAGCTCGACAGAAAGCACAGATACGCAGTATTTT | CASSSTESTDTQYF | - | TRBV7-7 | many | TRBJ2-3
TGCAGTGCTAGAGTGGGGGGAGGCCGCAATCAGCCCCAGCATTTT | CSARVGGGRNQPQHF | - | TRBV20-1 | - | TRBJ1-5
TGCAGTGCAGAATACACAGGGGCGGGTGGCAATCAGCCCCAGCATTTT | CSAEYTGAGGNQPQHF | TRBD1 | TRBV20-1 | many | TRBJ1-5
TGTGCCAGCTCACCATACACCGACAATGAGCAGTTCTTC | CASSPYTDNEQFF | - | TRBV18 | few | TRBJ2-1
TGTGCCAGCAGCCCTCGGACTAGCGGGATTGACATTCAGTACTTC | CASSPRTSGIDIQYF | TRBD2 | TRBV7-2 | many | TRBJ2-4
TGTGCCAGCAGAGCAGGGGCTTTTCATAATTCACCCCTCCACTTT | CASRAGAFHNSPLHF | - | TRBV2 | many | TRBJ1-6
TGTGCCATCAGTGAGTCAAGGGGGCCTTCAAGCACAGATACGCAGTATTTT | CAISESRGPSSTDTQYF | TRBD1 | TRBV10-3 | few | TRBJ2-3
TGTGCCAGCAGCCCGAGACAGTTTGTAAATGAGCAGTTCTTC | CASSPRQFVNEQFF | - | TRBV7-2 | many | TRBJ2-1
TGCAGTGCTAGGGACGTAAATGAGCAGTTCTTC | CSARDVNEQFF | - | TRBV20-1 | - | TRBJ2-1
TGTGCTAGTGGTTGGGGGGGACCTAATGAAAAACTGTTTTTT | CASGWGGPNEKLFF | - | TRBV12-5 | many | TRBJ1-4
TGTGCCACCAAGCGGGGGGGATTAGAAGAGACCCAGTACTTC | CATKRGGLEETQYF | TRBD2 | TRBV15 | - | TRBJ2-5
TGTGCCAGCAGCTTGGGAACGAGACAGGGCGATGCTTTCTTT | CASSLGTRQGDAFF | TRBD1 | TRBV5-6 | few | TRBJ1-1
TGCAGTGCTAGCCGTAGAGAAGCACATGGCTACACCTTC | CSASRREAHGYTF | - | TRBV20-1 | many | TRBJ1-2
TGTGCTAACCGGGGCCTATCCTCTGGGGCCAACGTCCTGACTTTC | CANRGLSSGANVLTF | - | TRBV2 | many | TRBJ2-6
TGTGCCAGCAGTTCAAGCGCGGCGGGGAACTCCTACGAGCAGTACTTC | CASSSSAAGNSYEQYF | - | TRBV6-5 | many | TRBJ2-7
TGTGCCAGCAGTGAAGTCTCTGGAAACACCATATATTTT | CASSEVSGNTIYF | - | TRBV25-1 | - | TRBJ1-3
TGTGCCAGCAGTCTCCCTCCCTTGGACAGGGCATCTGGAAACACCATATATTTT | CASSLPPLDRASGNTIYF | TRBD1 | TRBV27 | many | TRBJ1-3
TGTGCCAGCAGTTTATTAGGCGCCTACGAGCAGTACTTC | CASSLLGAYEQYF | - | TRBV27 | many | TRBJ2-7
TGTGCCAGCAGTGGGACTAGCCACGATATTACAGATACGCAGTATTTT | CASSGTSHDITDTQYF | TRBD2 | TRBV12-3/TRBV12-4 | many | TRBJ2-3
TGCAGTGCTCCAGACAGGGGGCTTTTTGAGGCCCAGTACTTC | CSAPDRGLFEAQYF | TRBD1 | TRBV20-1 | few | TRBJ2-5